This TCR beta chain was captured by sequencing in a study of PD-1 blockade in mismatch repair-deficient tumors. In the study overall: All were previously treated, progressing patients with about 11 mismatch repair-deficient cancer types. Study-wide points: After pembrolizumab, tumor-resident clones rose rapidly, then generally contracted before radiologic responses.

Every patient had mismatch repair deficiency by PCR or immunohistochemistry. TCRs were sequenced from a few patients responding to pembrolizumab. The germline CDR1 and CDR2 sequences are SEHNR and FQNEAQ (reference sequence). V shed 5 bases, J shed 6 bases, and the junction held 5 bases outside the gene matches. The CDR3 sequence is 14 residues long. Generated by immunoSEQ multiplex PCR, the TCRdb table keeps only in-frame clones and is missing some. The sample contains more than 30,000 clones, about 85% of which appear only once. This clone has a handful of counts. Its antigen is not identified. Source: peripheral blood, taken around 76 weeks after starting pembrolizumab. This chain links TRBV7-9 with TRBJ2-1; 9 bases are shared with TRBD2. The receptor was isolated from an adult with mismatch repair-deficient cancer. The CDR3 nucleotides are TGTGCCAGCAGCCCCGGGACTAGCTTCAATGAGCAGTTCTTC. Its protein product is CASSPGTSFNEQFF.